The sequence of this T cell receptor beta chain was determined in a study of human T cells and chemical hapten exposure. A single record per CDR3 protein comes from TCRdb applying MiXCR to the RACE reads. The profile shows roughly 120,000 distinct CDR3 sequences, around 10% of them singletons. The germline V gene encodes CDR1 ENHRY and CDR2 SYGVKD. Trimming shortened V by 6 bases and J by 3 bases, and 15 bases separated the two germline ends. The CDR3 length is 14 residues. This clonotype was observed a few times. Time point indicated: patch test 1, 2 weeks after DPC sensitization. Treatment: therapeutic diphenylcyclopropenone sensitization with weekly scalp DPC.

The sample in question was whole blood, obtained in connection with sensitization to the hapten diphenylcyclopropenone (DPC). The TCR sequence derives from a woman aged 45 to 65 with alopecia areata. Some clones in this sample may be carry-over from other donors' samples. The rearrangement uses TRBV10-3 and TRBJ2-7; either TRBD1 or TRBD2 may fit D (6 bases each). The CDR3 DNA is TGTGCCATCAGGGACAGCCTTAGCGGCTACGAGCAGTACTTC. This codes for CAIRDSLSGYEQYF.